One sample yielded the 26 T cell receptor beta chains listed below, sequenced in a study of blood T cell repertoires in COVID-19 (dated by TCRdb to about 2020). The protocol used for the library was the immunoSEQ multiplex PCR assay. TCRdb retrieved this table from immuneACCESS and kept in-frame rearrangements only. Not all clones are present; in checked studies, unresolved V genes account for under half, and no reason is known for the remainder. This sample has under 300,000 clones in its table, and 86% of those were observed once. Around 3.6% of the sample goes to the ten largest clones. What was sequenced was peripheral blood. The receptors shown here come from a young man with active or convalescent COVID-19.

This clone was found once. This chain links TRBV5-1 with TRBJ2-3; D may be TRBD2 (5 bases). This CDR3 has 17 amino acids. The V end was cut by 2 bases, the J end by 2 bases, with 18 bases between. Germline-derived CDR1 and CDR2 are SGHRS and YFSETQ. The CDR3 coding sequence is TGCGCCAGCAGCTTCCTTCCCGGGATTGAAAACACAGATACGCAGTATTTT. Translation: CASSFLPGIENTDTQYF. Using reference TRBV5-1 and TRBJ2-3 for the parts outside the CDR3, the full variable domain is KAGVTQTPRYLIKTRGQQVTLSCSPISGHRSVSWYQQTPGQGLQFLFEYFSETQRNKGNFPGRFSGRQFSNSRSEMNVSTLELGDSALYLCASSFLPGIENTDTQYFGPGTRLTVL.

The chain has TRBV2 and TRBJ1-4; D gene ambiguous. V gave up 4 bases and J gave up 3 bases, with 15 bases separating them. CDR3 length: 16 amino acids. Germline values: CDR1 SNHLY, CDR2 FYNNEI. The CDR3 reads CASSGSWSSSNEKLFF. CDR3 nucleotide sequence: TGTGCCAGCAGTGGATCTTGGTCTAGCTCTAATGAAAAACTGTTTTTT.

The chain links TRBV29-1 to TRBJ1-2; no definite D call. Germline V gene data show CDR1 as SQVTM and CDR2 as ANQGSEA. V was pared by 5 bases and J by 13 bases, with 20 bases between. CDR3 length equals 12 residues. The CDR3 spells CSVFGPFGVSTF. CDR3 bases: TGCAGCGTTTTTGGTCCGTTCGGGGTTTCCACCTTC.

The CDR3 region has the DNA TGTGCCAGCAGTTACACATTTGGGACACCGCCTTACGAGCAGTACTTC. This encodes CASSYTFGTPPYEQYF. The rearrangement uses TRBV6-5 and TRBJ2-7, with D perhaps TRBD1 (6 bases). Germline-derived CDR1 and CDR2 are MNHEY and SVGAGI. V lost 2 bases and J 4 bases, leaving 18 bases between the germline ends. CDR3 length: 16 residues.

The genes are TRBV4-1 and TRBJ2-7; 8 bases line up with TRBD1. This CDR3 contains 16 residues. CDR1 is MGHRA and CDR2 is YSYEKL in the germline V gene. Unmatched junction bases numbered 7, after V lost 1 base and J lost 2 bases. CDR3 nucleotides: TGCGCCAGCAGCCAAGCCCCGGGACAGGCAACCTACGAGCAGTACTTC. This sequence encodes CASSQAPGQATYEQYF.

This sequence joins TRBV3-1 (or the pseudogene TRBV3-2) and TRBJ1-3; 7 bases align to TRBD1. The germline V gene encodes CDR1 LGHDT and CDR2 YNNKEL (reference sequence). The V gene end was trimmed by 4 bases and the J gene end by 4 bases; junction bases not matched to a gene: 4. CDR3 length: 14 amino acids. CDR3 region: CASSRGQFGNTIYF. CDR3 nucleotide sequence: TGTGCCAGCAGCCGGGGACAGTTCGGAAACACCATATATTTT.

Regarding this clone: Other DNA variants within this sample encode the same CDR3. The chain has TRBV18 and TRBJ1-1; 7 bases align to TRBD1. V shed 3 bases, J shed 7 bases, and the junction held 2 bases outside the gene matches. CDR1 is KGHSH, CDR2 LQKENI, per germline. The CDR3 extends over 12 amino acids. The DNA for the CDR3 is TGTGCCAGCTCACCGGGACAGATTGAAGCTTTCTTT. Residues: CASSPGQIEAFF.

This rearrangement joins TRBV7-9 to TRBJ2-5; 8 bases are shared with TRBD2. The germline V gene has CDR1 SEHNR and CDR2 FQNEAQ (reference sequence). Trimming removed 7 bases from V and 5 bases from J; junction bases left unmatched: 6. The CDR3 covers 13 residues. Here the CDR3 DNA reads TGTGCCAGCAACAAGGGACTAGGGGAGACCCAGTACTTC. Protein: CASNKGLGETQYF.

This clone occurred once. This sequence joins TRBV11-2 and TRBJ2-7, with 7 bases identical to TRBD2. V lost 5 bases and J lost 3; bases outside the gene matches: 10. Germline V lookup: CDR1 SGHAT, CDR2 FQNNGV. The CDR3 is made up of 15 amino acids. CDR3 protein: CASSPRGASGYEQYF. The CDR3 DNA follows: TGTGCCAGCAGCCCCCGCGGAGCTAGCGGCTACGAGCAGTACTTC.

J is TRBJ2-5 and V is TRBV6-1; D is ambiguous. The CDR3 sequence is 14 residues long. Trimming took 1 base from V and 5 from J, leaving 11 bases between them. Germline V gene lookup returns CDR1 MNHNS and CDR2 SASEGT. The CDR3 spells CASSEEQHGETQYF. The CDR3 nucleotides are TGTGCCAGCAGTGAAGAACAGCACGGCGAGACCCAGTACTTC.

The V and J genes are TRBV27 and TRBJ1-2; D possibly corresponds to TRBD1 (6 bases). This CDR3 contains 15 residues. Per the germline V gene, CDR1 is MNHEY and CDR2 is SMNVEV (reference sequence). V lost 3 bases and J 4 bases, leaving 15 bases between the germline ends. CDR3 sequence: CASSFSAQGFYGYTF. CDR3 coding DNA: TGTGCCAGCAGTTTCTCAGCACAGGGTTTCTATGGCTACACCTTC.

The chain has TRBV6-6 and TRBJ1-4; D possibly corresponds to TRBD1 (5 bases). The V gene lost 8 bases and the J gene lost 8 bases, with 12 bases spanning the gap. Germline V CDR1 and CDR2: MNHNY, SVGAGI (reference sequence). The CDR3 spans 12 residues. CDR3 region: CASGPGGEKLFF. CDR3 coding DNA: TGTGCCAGCGGACCCGGGGGGGAAAAACTGTTTTTT.

Concerning this clone: Other DNA sequences within the sample encode an identical CDR3. The V call is TRBV9, the J call TRBJ1-2; weak D call: TRBD1 (5 bases). Trimming removed 0 bases at V and 2 bases at J, with 5 bases between. Germline V gene lookup returns CDR1 SGDLS and CDR2 YYNGEE. The CDR3 extends over 13 amino acids. The CDR3 DNA reads as TGTGCCAGCAGCGTAGGGACAAACTATGGCTACACCTTC. This sequence encodes CASSVGTNYGYTF.

The rearrangement joins TRBV24-1 to TRBJ1-5; D not resolved. The CDR3 has 13 amino acids. The germline V gene encodes CDR1 KGHDR and CDR2 SFDVKD. Trimming shortened V by 6 bases and J by 6 bases, and 11 bases separated the two germline ends. The CDR3 DNA reads as TGTGCCACCAGTAGTGTCGGGGTTCAGCCCCAGCATTTT. Translation gives CATSSVGVQPQHF.

This chain connects TRBV21-1 to TRBJ1-2. TRBV21-1 is annotated as a pseudogene. This CDR3 has 11 residues. CDR3 loop: CARFLPYGYTF. The CDR3 DNA is TGTGCCAGGTTTCTACCCTATGGCTACACCTTC.

The chain joins TRBV7-3 to TRBJ1-4, with 7 bases matching TRBD1. The CDR3 totals 17 residues. Unmatched junction bases numbered 10, after V lost 1 base and J lost 5 bases. CDR1 SGHTA and CDR2 FQGTGA come from the germline V gene. CDR3 loop: CASSLKRMGQQNEKLFF. The CDR3 bases are TGTGCCAGCAGCTTAAAACGTATGGGACAGCAAAATGAAAAACTGTTTTTT.

This chain links TRBV27 with TRBJ2-3; TRBD2 might be the D (6 bases). Trimming removed 5 bases at V and 0 bases at J, with 15 bases between. Germline V lookup: CDR1 MNHEY, CDR2 SMNVEV (reference sequence). The CDR3 loop spans 16 amino acids. The CDR3 DNA reads TGTGCCAGCAGTCCTCTTGGGAGGCCTAGCACAGATACGCAGTATTTT. It encodes CASSPLGRPSTDTQYF.

The chain carries TRBV18 and TRBJ1-4; 9 nucleotides line up with TRBD1. The CDR3 spans 15 residues. The junction had 4 bases not matched to a gene; V was cut back by 5 bases and J by 3 bases. The germline gives CDR1 KGHSH, CDR2 LQKENI. This CDR3 reads CASSSQGAANEKLFF. CDR3 DNA sequence: TGTGCCAGCTCATCACAGGGGGCAGCTAATGAAAAACTGTTTTTT.

V is TRBV7-2 and J is TRBJ2-2; D may be TRBD1 (6 bases). CDR1 and CDR2 (germline): SGHTA, FQGNSA. Trimming removed 1 base from V and 4 bases from J, with 10 bases in between. This CDR3 spans 15 amino acids. CDR3 nucleotide sequence: TGTGCCAGCAGCTTAGAAGGGGGTAGCACCGGGGAGCTGTTTTTT. It codes for CASSLEGGSTGELFF.

About this clone: Within the sample, other DNA sequences also encode this same CDR3. The gene calls are TRBV11-2 and TRBJ1-4; 7 bases fit TRBD1. With V trimmed by 5 bases and J by 6 bases, 3 bases remained unmatched. Germline CDR1 SGHAT, CDR2 FQNNGV. CDR3 length: 13 amino acids. CDR3 protein: CASSRDRDEKLFF. Here the CDR3 DNA reads TGTGCCAGCAGCCGGGACAGAGATGAAAAACTGTTTTTT.

The gene calls are TRBV30 and TRBJ2-7, with TRBD2 matching over 7 bases. Trimming took 7 bases from V and 4 from J; bases not matched to a gene: 13. The CDR3 contains 14 residues. The germline gives CDR1 GTSNPN, CDR2 SVGIG (reference sequence). CDR3 DNA sequence: TGTGCCTCCGACGGGGGAGGGCCCGGGTACGAGCAGTACTTC. Residues: CASDGGGPGYEQYF.

The chain combines TRBV19 with TRBJ1-6; 10 bases are shared with TRBD1. The V and J ends lost 5 bases and 9 bases, in that order; junction bases with no gene match: 10. The CDR3 has 16 residues. Germline CDR1 LNHDA, CDR2 SQIVND (reference sequence). The CDR3, as DNA: TGTGCCAGTAGTCCGGGACAGGGGTCACTGGGTTCACCCCTCCACTTT. Residues: CASSPGQGSLGSPLHF.

Written as DNA, the CDR3 is TGTGCCAGCAGTTTTGACCCTCAGGGTTCGAACACTGAAGCTTTCTTT. Its translation is CASSFDPQGSNTEAFF. This chain joins TRBV27 and TRBJ1-1; D is perhaps TRBD1 (5 bases). Trimming removed 3 bases at V and 1 base at J, with 15 bases between. Germline values: CDR1 MNHEY, CDR2 SMNVEV (reference sequence). This CDR3 spans 16 amino acids.

This clone was found once. The V and J genes are TRBV5-1 and TRBJ2-7, with 7 positions matching TRBD1. The germline gives CDR1 SGHRS, CDR2 YFSETQ. The CDR3 spans 14 residues. The ends lost 0 bases at V and 2 bases at J; junction bases unmatched: 2. The CDR3 is CASSLAGTAYEQYF. CDR3 DNA: TGCGCCAGCAGCTTGGCCGGGACAGCCTACGAGCAGTACTTC.

This chain links TRBV24-1 with TRBJ2-6, with D possibly being TRBD1 (6 bases). CDR1 KGHDR and CDR2 SFDVKD come from the germline V gene. With 4 bases removed from V and 1 base from J, the gap between germline ends came to 13 bases. The CDR3 has 17 residues. The CDR3 nucleotides read TGTGCCACCAGTGAATCGGTCAGGGGATCTGGGGCCAACGTCCTGACTTTC. Its translation: CATSESVRGSGANVLTF.

This clone was seen only a few times. The chain has TRBV19 and TRBJ1-2; the D is unclear. Trimming pared 5 bases from V and 8 bases from J, leaving 12 bases between. Germline V gene sequence: CDR1 LNHDA, CDR2 SQIVND (reference sequence). The CDR3 runs to 12 residues. The CDR3 reads CASSSSSNGYTF. CDR3 in DNA: TGTGCCAGTAGTTCTAGCAGTAACGGCTACACCTTC.